This T cell receptor beta chain was captured in a study of OX40 agonist ivuxolimab in advanced cancers. Study summary: Three patients responded partially, comprising one with hepatocellular carcinoma and two with cutaneous melanoma.

Peripheral blood came from all dose cohorts at three timepoints. The CDR3 runs 20 residues. Note on this clone: Its antigen remains unidentified.

This table comes from immunoSEQ multiplex PCR, and its TCRdb copy is limited to in-frame clones, with some not included. The sample shows tens of thousands of clones, 65% to 85% of them seen only once. Whole-study results and caveats: Normalized expansion of T-cell clones was also low for some nonresponders. At doses 0.1 to 3.0 mg/kg, CD4+ and CD8+ clones expanded.

The TCR comes from an adult with an advanced solid tumor such as melanoma, head and neck, liver or kidney cancer. V usage is TRBV21-1 and J usage is TRBJ2-1; the table names TRBD2, a call not compared with the DNA. TRBV21-1 is noted as a pseudogene. Source: CD4+ or CD8+ T cells sorted from blood, taken in a trial of the OX40 agonist ivuxolimab. CDR3 amino acids: CASSKVTLIILGTSGRAEFF. CDR3 nucleotides: TGTGCCAGCAGCAAAGTCACTCTTATAATTTTAGGGACTAGCGGGAGGGCCGAGTTCTTC.